Judged by abundance, the clone carrying this T cell receptor (beta chain) is large. This entry comes from a study of PD-1 blockade in classical Hodgkin lymphoma. Time point meaning: cycle 4 day 1 (C4D1), after 5 to 7 weeks of nivolumab. Brentuximab vedotin exposure varied, and every patient relapsed after autologous stem cell transplantation. This CDR3 has 16 residues. After removal of 3 bases from V and 3 bases from J, the junction contained 11 bases not matched to a gene. The germline V gene encodes CDR1 PRHDT and CDR2 FYEKMQ (reference sequence). Clones were read by immunoSEQ multiplex PCR, and TCRdb kept only the in-frame ones, dropping some. This sample has more than 8,000 clones, with around nine tenths found just once.

This receptor was obtained from a human donor with classical Hodgkin lymphoma. The rearrangement joins TRBV13 to TRBJ2-7; 7 bases map to TRBD1. Here the sequenced sample was peripheral blood mononuclear cells (PBMCs), taken before the fourth cycle of nivolumab. The CDR3 is CASSLDRTGLNYEQYF. CDR3 nucleotides: TGTGCCAGCAGCTTGGACAGGACAGGACTTAACTACGAGCAGTACTTC.